This record looks at one T cell receptor (beta chain) sequence and its context. The antigen is unknown. Some clones are missing from TCRdb's copy, which holds only in-frame ones; the method was immunoSEQ multiplex PCR. The sample has roughly 13,000 clones, under 85% seen once; the top ten hold 8.5% to 10%. Trimming stripped 5 bases from V and 3 bases from J, with 19 bases between. This CDR3 contains 16 residues. Per the germline V gene, CDR1 is SEHNR and CDR2 is FQNEAQ (reference sequence). The data were obtained in a study of chemoradiotherapy in HPV16-positive cancers. Study-wide findings and caveats: Non-HPV-specific T cells did not expand in tumors during treatment, whereas candidate HPV-specific clones and E7-related motifs did. For HPV16-positive patients, expanding HPV-responsive T cells associated with longer recurrence-free survival.

The chain is built from TRBV7-9 and TRBJ1-2; maybe TRBD1 (6 bases). The TCR originated in a human donor with HPV-associated anogenital cancer. Sampling was done from a patient who underwent chemoradiotherapy. The CDR3 spells CASSNPGRGQDYGYTF. CDR3 nucleotides: TGTGCCAGCAGCAACCCAGGCAGGGGTCAGGACTATGGCTACACCTTC.